The present entry profiles one T cell receptor beta chain with its context. Its antigen is unidentified. The data were obtained in a study of T-cell reconstitution after alpha-beta-depleted transplantation in children. Trimming took 5 bases from V and 4 from J, leaving 12 bases between them. This CDR3 has 13 amino acids. Per the germline V gene, CDR1 is SGHRS and CDR2 is YFSETQ. Study-level findings and limits: Several hundred expanded graft clones reportedly supplied alpha-beta T cells about two months after transplant. Surviving recipient T cells and thymic progenitors produced the high day-60 TCRbeta diversity seen in some patients. Hyperexpanded clones declined; after one year, newly produced T cells mostly supplied diversity.

This sample's TCRbeta library carried unique molecular identifier barcodes. A single record per CDR3 protein comes from TCRdb applying MiXCR to the PCR reads. The table shows a few hundred thousand distinct CDR3 sequences, with 25% to 30% occurring only once. The sequence derives from a boy younger than two with Wiskott-Aldrich syndrome, due to receive a stem cell transplant. Sequencing used PBMCs, obtained before TCRalphabeta/CD19-depleted stem cell transplant. V usage is TRBV5-1 and J usage is TRBJ1-2; no firm D call. The CDR3 region has the DNA TGCGCCAGCAGTCCTGAGGGCTTCTATGGCTACACCTTC. Residues: CASSPEGFYGYTF.